The 9 T cell receptor beta chains below all came from one sample that was sequenced in a study of cytomegalovirus exposure and HLA in healthy donors. 13 Jbeta primers and 60 Vbeta primers were used for the PCR. Libraries were prepared by immunoSEQ multiplex PCR; TCRdb keeps only in-frame clonotypes and omits some of them. The table records 140,000 or so clones, around 72% of them present only once. Source material: PBMCs. These receptor sequences come from a man aged 40-50 years in good health and CMV-seronegative.

The chain joins TRBV7-9 to TRBJ2-1, with 7 positions matching TRBD1. CDR1 and CDR2 from the germline V gene are SEHNR and FQNEAQ (reference sequence). Trimming removed 3 bases from V and 1 base from J; junction bases left unmatched: 6. This CDR3 region has 16 residues. CDR3 in DNA: TGTGCCAGCAGCTTCTCCGGGACAGCTTCCTACAATGAGCAGTTCTTC. Translating gives CASSFSGTASYNEQFF.

V gene TRBV9 combines with J gene TRBJ2-1; 11 bases are a match to TRBD2. V trimming: 0 bases; J trimming: 7 bases; junction bases outside the gene matches: 15. There are 19 residues in the CDR3. Germline CDR1 reads SGDLS; CDR2 reads YYNGEE. CDR3 sequence reads: CASSVAGASGGTTGNEQFF. The DNA of the CDR3 is TGTGCCAGCAGCGTAGCAGGGGCTAGCGGGGGGACTACGGGGAATGAGCAGTTCTTC.

The J gene is TRBJ1-1, the V gene TRBV2, with D perhaps matching TRBD1 (5 bases). Trimming shortened V by 5 bases and J by 5 bases, and 15 bases separated the two germline ends. Germline V gives CDR1 SNHLY, CDR2 FYNNEI. The CDR3 covers 14 residues. DNA for the CDR3: TGTGCCAGCAGTTTTTCGTGGGGCCAGACTGAAGCTTTCTTT. This encodes CASSFSWGQTEAFF.

The chain couples TRBV7-6 to TRBJ2-1, with D tentatively TRBD2 (6 bases). CDR3 length: 15 amino acids. The germline V and J ends were trimmed by 3 bases and 7 bases, with 16 bases remaining between them. Germline CDR1 SGHVS, CDR2 FNYEAQ. CDR3 nucleotide sequence: TGTGCCAGCAGCTTTGGTCCTAGCGCCTCGAATGAGCAGTTCTTC. Encoded protein: CASSFGPSASNEQFF. The full variable domain, with the rest looked up from reference TRBV7-6 and TRBJ2-1, is GAGVSQSPRYKVTKRGQDVALRCDPISGHVSLYWYRQALGQGPEFLTYFNYEAQQDKSGLPNDRFSAERPEGSISTLTIQRTEQRDSAMYRCASSFGPSASNEQFFGPGTRLTVL.

This clone was found many times. The V gene is TRBV6-4, the J gene TRBJ2-3; D is undetermined. Germline lookup yields CDR1 MRHNA and CDR2 SNTAGT. This CDR3 is built from 13 residues. Between the trimmed V and J ends, which lost 5 bases and 1 base, there was a span of 7 bases. CDR3 residues: CASSRSGTDTQYF. The DNA for the CDR3 is TGTGCCAGCAGTAGGAGCGGCACAGATACGCAGTATTTT.

This chain joins TRBV5-4 and TRBJ2-7; D is ambiguous. Germline V gene data show CDR1 as SGHNT and CDR2 as YYREEE (reference sequence). The CDR3 consists of 14 residues. V was shortened by 4 bases and J by 0 bases, with 11 bases between the two germline ends. The CDR3 coding sequence is TGTGCCAGCAGCCAGACTGCTAGCTCCTACGAGCAGTACTTC. Residues: CASSQTASSYEQYF.

This clone showed up just once. The genes are TRBV7-8 and TRBJ2-7; weak D call: TRBD2 (5 bases). CDR3 size: 15 residues. Germline values: CDR1 SGHVS, CDR2 FQNEAQ. Trimming took 1 base from V and 0 from J, leaving 10 bases between them. Written as DNA, the CDR3 is TGTGCCAGCAGCTTAGTGGGCGGGCGCTCCTACGAGCAGTACTTC. It is translated as CASSLVGGRSYEQYF.

This clone came up once. V and J are TRBV6-4 and TRBJ2-5, with 12 bases matching TRBD2. The CDR3 sequence is 17 residues long. CDR1 and CDR2 (germline): MRHNA, SNTAGT. The trim removed 7 bases at V and 0 bases at J, leaving 9 bases unmatched. As DNA, the CDR3 is TGTGCCAGCAATCTCCCTCCTAGCGGGGGGGACCAAGAGACCCAGTACTTC. Translated, it gives CASNLPPSGGDQETQYF.

The rearrangement uses TRBV18 and TRBJ2-5; 7 nucleotides match TRBD1. The ends lost 6 bases at V and 3 bases at J; junction bases unmatched: 7. The CDR3 runs to 14 residues. Germline V gene data show CDR1 as KGHSH and CDR2 as LQKENI. In nucleotides, the CDR3 is TGTGCCAGCTCCCCGACGACAGGGAAAGAGACCCAGTACTTC. Translation gives CASSPTTGKETQYF. The whole variable domain, filled in from reference TRBV18 and TRBJ2-5, reads NAGVMQNPRHLVRRRGQEARLRCSPMKGHSHVYWYRQLPEEGLKFMVYLQKENIIDESGMPKERFSAEFPKEGPSILRIQQVVRGDSAAYFCASSPTTGKETQYFGPGTRLLVL.